The rows below give T cell receptor beta chains drawn from one sample of a study of naive and memory T cell subsets. TCRdb reanalysed the UMI-ligation and nested PCR reads using MiXCR and keeps one entry per CDR3 protein. The sample holds roughly 97,000 distinct CDR3 sequences, around 13% seen once. Specimen: naive CD8+ T cells from blood. The source of these receptors is a human donor in good health. Both conserved end residues are part of each CDR3. Each record gives: V gene, D gene, J gene, clone size, CDR3 protein, CDR3 DNA. D genes are given only for firm matches. Not all rows give a size; the values are once, few, many and, for expanded clones, a class.

TRBV29-1	.	TRBJ2-7	many	CSVEDGGAYEQYF	TGCAGCGTTGAGGACGGAGGCGCCTACGAGCAGTACTTC
TRBV29-1	.	TRBJ1-1	many	CSGDGTEAFF	TGCAGCGGGGACGGCACTGAAGCTTTCTTT
TRBV27	TRBD2	TRBJ2-7	few	CATMGMTSGSYEQYF	TGTGCCACGATGGGGATGACTAGCGGATCCTACGAGCAGTACTTC
TRBV6-5	.	TRBJ2-2	many	CASNSWNTGELFF	TGTGCCAGCAATTCATGGAACACCGGGGAGCTGTTTTTT
TRBV27	.	TRBJ1-2	many	CASGEAGDLLGSGYTF	TGTGCCAGCGGAGAGGCAGGGGATCTTCTTGGGAGTGGCTACACCTTC
TRBV20-1	.	TRBJ2-1	few	CSARETRGAYEQFF	TGCAGTGCTAGAGAGACCCGGGGGGCCTATGAGCAGTTCTTC
TRBV7-2	.	TRBJ2-1	.	CASSPSWAVQFF	TGTGCCAGCAGCCCCAGTTGGGCGGTTCAGTTCTTC
TRBV7-9	.	TRBJ2-7	.	CASSMADTYEQYF	TGTGCCAGCAGCATGGCGGATACCTACGAGCAGTACTTC
TRBV5-5	.	TRBJ2-1	.	CASSLVPGGLDEQFF	TGTGCCAGCAGCTTGGTGCCAGGGGGACTCGATGAGCAGTTCTTC
TRBV7-6	.	TRBJ2-7	few	CASSLAPVGGLSYEQYF	TGTGCCAGCAGCTTAGCCCCGGTAGGAGGGCTCTCCTACGAGCAGTACTTC
TRBV28	TRBD1	TRBJ2-5	.	CASSPPGQGKETQYF	TGTGCCAGCAGTCCCCCGGGACAGGGCAAAGAGACCCAGTACTTC
TRBV5-6	.	TRBJ1-1	.	CASTSGGNTEAFF	TGTGCCAGCACTTCCGGGGGGAACACTGAAGCTTTCTTT
TRBV23-1	TRBD1	TRBJ1-5	few	CASSARLWGQARNSNQPQHF	TGCGCCAGCAGTGCCCGACTATGGGGACAGGCCCGTAATAGCAATCAGCCCCAGCATTTT
TRBV9	.	TRBJ2-1	few	CASSGYGDEQFF	TGTGCCAGCAGCGGGTACGGTGATGAGCAGTTCTTC
TRBV19	.	TRBJ1-2	few	CASSFPLVEGVYGYTF	TGTGCCAGTAGTTTCCCCCTAGTCGAGGGAGTCTATGGCTACACCTTC
TRBV11-2	.	TRBJ2-7	.	CASSPSGPEQYF	TGTGCCAGCAGCCCGAGCGGCCCCGAGCAGTACTTC
TRBV5-6	.	TRBJ1-2	.	CASSSGPDYGYTF	TGTGCCAGCAGCTCGGGACCGGACTATGGCTACACCTTC
TRBV7-9	.	TRBJ2-1	.	CASSFLTGNHEQFF	TGTGCCAGCAGCTTCCTAACAGGGAACCATGAGCAGTTCTTC
TRBV7-6	.	TRBJ2-3	few	CASSTSGADTDTQYF	TGTGCCAGCAGCACAAGCGGAGCAGACACAGATACGCAGTATTTT
TRBV27	.	TRBJ2-7	few	CASSLRALGHEQYF	TGTGCCAGCAGTTTAAGGGCCCTTGGCCACGAGCAGTACTTC
TRBV4-3	TRBD2	TRBJ2-1	.	CASSQGTSGNNEQFF	TGCGCCAGCAGCCAGGGGACTAGCGGGAACAATGAGCAGTTCTTC
TRBV18	.	TRBJ2-3	once	CASSPGGIRRGGRSTDTQYF	TGTGCCAGCTCACCGGGAGGAATTAGAAGAGGGGGCCGGAGCACAGATACGCAGTATTTT
TRBV19	TRBD2	TRBJ2-7	.	CASSIGSGGREQYF	TGTGCCAGTAGTATTGGTAGCGGGGGGCGCGAGCAGTACTTC
TRBV2	.	TRBJ2-1	many	CASPGRGERSTLDEQFF	TGTGCCAGTCCCGGCCGAGGTGAGCGGTCTACTCTGGATGAGCAGTTCTTC
TRBV20-1	.	TRBJ2-1	few	CSASLGLAYNEQFF	TGCAGTGCTAGCTTGGGGTTGGCCTACAATGAGCAGTTCTTC
TRBV12-3/TRBV12-4	TRBD2	TRBJ2-1	few	CASTNHRTRSYNEQFF	TGTGCCAGCACCAACCACCGGACTAGGTCCTACAATGAGCAGTTCTTC
TRBV29-1	.	TRBJ2-1	few	CSVHSGVSFNEQFF	TGCAGCGTTCATAGCGGAGTCAGCTTCAATGAGCAGTTCTTC
TRBV29-1	.	TRBJ2-1	.	CSAPGGGPYNEQFF	TGCAGCGCGCCAGGGGGAGGGCCTTACAATGAGCAGTTCTTC
TRBV18	.	TRBJ2-2	.	CASSPPGHDTGELFF	TGTGCCAGCTCACCACCCGGGCACGACACCGGGGAGCTGTTTTTT
TRBV29-1	.	TRBJ1-2	.	CSVTLDYGYTF	TGCAGCGTAACACTTGACTATGGCTACACCTTC
TRBV20-1	.	TRBJ1-1	many	CSARDREAFF	TGCAGTGCTAGAGATCGAGAAGCTTTCTTT
TRBV4-3	.	TRBJ2-1	.	CASSQDLAGYNEQFF	TGCGCCAGCAGCCAAGACTTGGCCGGATACAATGAGCAGTTCTTC
TRBV4-2	TRBD2	TRBJ2-1	many	CASSQVMASGEHNEQFF	TGTGCCAGCAGCCAAGTAATGGCTAGCGGGGAACACAATGAGCAGTTCTTC
TRBV29-1	.	TRBJ2-1	.	CSVVYYNEQFF	TGCAGCGTTGTCTACTACAATGAGCAGTTCTTC
TRBV6-2/TRBV6-3	.	TRBJ2-1	.	CASSYPGISYSTYNEQFF	TGTGCCAGCAGTTACCCCGGGATCTCTTATTCCACTTACAATGAGCAGTTCTTC
TRBV7-7	TRBD1	TRBJ2-7	many	CASSTANGTVTQSYEQYF	TGTGCCAGCAGCACCGCTAACGGGACAGTCACACAGTCCTACGAGCAGTACTTC
TRBV5-1	.	TRBJ1-1	few	CASTQAGGIGETEAFF	TGCGCCAGCACTCAGGCGGGGGGTATAGGGGAAACTGAAGCTTTCTTT
TRBV12-3/TRBV12-4	.	TRBJ2-5	few	CASSLVGRETQYF	TGTGCCAGCAGTTTAGTGGGACGAGAGACCCAGTACTTC
TRBV10-3	.	TRBJ2-3	many	CAISPRVSTDTQYF	TGTGCCATCTCTCCTCGGGTCTCCACAGATACGCAGTATTTT
TRBV29-1	TRBD1	TRBJ2-3	many	CSVEEGDSSSPDTQYF	TGCAGCGTTGAAGAAGGGGACAGTTCAAGTCCAGATACGCAGTATTTT
TRBV14	.	TRBJ2-7	few	CASAERGYSYEQYF	TGTGCCAGCGCAGAGAGAGGTTACTCCTACGAGCAGTACTTC
TRBV7-9	TRBD1	TRBJ1-1	.	CASSLPPGTGGKAEAFF	TGTGCCAGCAGCTTACCCCCCGGGACAGGGGGTAAGGCTGAAGCTTTCTTT
TRBV28	.	TRBJ2-7	few	CAIAGRGSRSYEQYF	TGTGCCATCGCGGGGCGGGGCAGTCGCTCCTACGAGCAGTACTTC
TRBV6-2/TRBV6-3	TRBD2	TRBJ2-1	few	CASIGAGTAGQFF	TGTGCCAGCATCGGAGCGGGGACCGCGGGGCAGTTCTTC
TRBV2	TRBD1	TRBJ2-1	few	CASKGYRGERLDF	TGTGCCAGCAAGGGGTACAGGGGCGAGAGGTTGGACTTC
TRBV7-2	TRBD2	TRBJ2-5	.	CASSLGAVWASGRYQETQYF	TGTGCCAGCAGCTTGGGAGCTGTTTGGGCTAGCGGGAGGTACCAAGAGACCCAGTACTTC
TRBV20-1	.	TRBJ2-3	many	CSARGISLFTDTQYF	TGCAGTGCTAGAGGCATCTCACTTTTCACAGATACGCAGTATTTT
TRBV12-3/TRBV12-4	.	TRBJ2-2	.	CASSTTSGEELFF	TGTGCCAGCAGTACCACCTCGGGCGAGGAGCTGTTTTTT
TRBV27	.	TRBJ2-7	few	CASSFYFGDEQYF	TGTGCCAGCAGTTTCTATTTCGGGGACGAGCAGTACTTC
TRBV7-9	.	TRBJ2-4	.	CASSSRDTLAKNIQYF	TGTGCCAGCAGCTCTCGGGACACCCTAGCCAAAAACATTCAGTACTTC
TRBV12-3/TRBV12-4	.	TRBJ1-1	few	CASSSTGQKTEAFF	TGTGCCAGCAGTTCAACAGGGCAGAAGACTGAAGCTTTCTTT
TRBV5-5	TRBD1	TRBJ2-5	few	CASSSVTGQETQYF	TGTGCCAGCAGCTCGGTGACAGGGCAAGAGACCCAGTACTTC
TRBV12-3/TRBV12-4	TRBD1	TRBJ2-3	few	CASSPTGVSTDTQYF	TGTGCCAGCAGTCCAACAGGGGTGAGCACAGATACGCAGTATTTT
TRBV12-3/TRBV12-4	TRBD2	TRBJ2-3	few	CASSSIMTSRDTQYF	TGTGCCAGCAGCTCTATTATGACTAGCAGAGATACGCAGTATTTT
TRBV14	.	TRBJ2-6	.	CASSRRGSGANVLTF	TGTGCCAGCAGCCGGCGGGGTAGTGGGGCCAACGTCCTGACTTTC
TRBV30	.	TRBJ1-1	once	CAWSGALNTEAFF	TGTGCCTGGAGCGGGGCCCTGAACACTGAAGCTTTCTTT
TRBV4-3	.	TRBJ2-7	few	CASSQDLPVVSYEQYF	TGCGCCAGCAGCCAAGATTTACCTGTGGTCTCCTACGAGCAGTACTTC
TRBV2	.	TRBJ2-3	.	CARRLGVTQYF	TGTGCCAGAAGGTTGGGGGTTACGCAGTATTTT
TRBV13	TRBD1	TRBJ1-1	many	CASSGGTRGDRAREAFF	TGTGCCAGCAGCGGGGGTACGCGTGGGGACAGGGCTCGAGAAGCTTTCTTT
TRBV9	.	TRBJ1-1	few	CASSVADRRTEAFF	TGTGCCAGCAGCGTAGCCGACAGACGAACTGAAGCTTTCTTT